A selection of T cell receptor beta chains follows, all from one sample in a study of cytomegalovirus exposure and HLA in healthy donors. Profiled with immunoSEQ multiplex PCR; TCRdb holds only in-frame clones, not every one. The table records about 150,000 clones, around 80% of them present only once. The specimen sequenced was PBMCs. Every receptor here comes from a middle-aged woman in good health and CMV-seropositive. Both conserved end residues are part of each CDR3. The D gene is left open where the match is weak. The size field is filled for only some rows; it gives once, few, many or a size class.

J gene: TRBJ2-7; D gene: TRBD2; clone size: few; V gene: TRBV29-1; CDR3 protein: CSVAPGGNEAEQYF; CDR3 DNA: TGCAGCGTTGCCCCGGGAGGGAATGAAGCCGAGCAGTACTTC
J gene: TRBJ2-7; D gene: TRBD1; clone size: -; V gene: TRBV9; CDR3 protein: CASSRGDRDEQYF; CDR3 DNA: TGTGCCAGCAGCCGTGGGGACAGGGACGAGCAGTACTTC
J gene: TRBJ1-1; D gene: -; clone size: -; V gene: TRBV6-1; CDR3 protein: CASSEGRAGSLEAFF; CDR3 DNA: TGTGCCAGCAGTGAAGGGAGGGCAGGGAGCCTCGAAGCTTTCTTT
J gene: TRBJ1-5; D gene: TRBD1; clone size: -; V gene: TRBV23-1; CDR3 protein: CASSFQRQGRCIHQPQHF; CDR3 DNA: TGCGCCAGCAGTTTCCAAAGACAGGGGAGATGTATACATCAGCCCCAGCATTTT
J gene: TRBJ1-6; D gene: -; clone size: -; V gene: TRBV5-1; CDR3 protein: CASSPGGRNSPLHF; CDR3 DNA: TGCGCCAGCAGCCCGGGGGGAAGAAATTCACCCCTCCACTTT
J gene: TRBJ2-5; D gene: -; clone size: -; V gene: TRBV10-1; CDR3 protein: CASSESTSRETQYF; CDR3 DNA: TGCGCCAGCAGTGAGTCGACTAGTAGGGAGACCCAGTACTTC
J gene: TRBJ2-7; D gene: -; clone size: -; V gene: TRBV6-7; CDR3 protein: CASTSRNRDEQYF; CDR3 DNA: TGTGCCAGCACCTCAAGAAACAGGGATGAGCAGTACTTC
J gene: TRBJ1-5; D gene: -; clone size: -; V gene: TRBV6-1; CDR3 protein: CASSEYSNNQPQHF; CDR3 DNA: TGTGCCAGCAGTGAATACAGTAACAATCAGCCCCAGCATTTT
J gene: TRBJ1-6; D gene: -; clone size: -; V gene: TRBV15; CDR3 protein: CATSRGDSYNSPLHF; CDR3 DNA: TGTGCCACCAGCAGAGGAGACTCCTATAATTCACCCCTCCACTTT
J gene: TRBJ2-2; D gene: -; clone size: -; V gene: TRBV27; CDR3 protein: CASSPRAADTGELFF; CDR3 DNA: TGTGCCAGCAGTCCCAGAGCGGCGGACACCGGGGAGCTGTTTTTT
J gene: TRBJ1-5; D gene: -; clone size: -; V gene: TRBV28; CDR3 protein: CASIVRGGNQPQHF; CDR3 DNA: TGTGCCAGCATCGTCCGAGGAGGAAATCAGCCCCAGCATTTT
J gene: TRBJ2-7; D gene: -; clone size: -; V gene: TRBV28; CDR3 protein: CASKGTVEQYF; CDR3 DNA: TGTGCCAGCAAGGGGACTGTCGAGCAGTACTTC
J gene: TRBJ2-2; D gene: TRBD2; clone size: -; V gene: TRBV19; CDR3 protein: CASRNRGLSGDTGELFF; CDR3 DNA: TGTGCCAGTAGAAATCGCGGGCTCAGCGGGGACACCGGGGAGCTGTTTTTT
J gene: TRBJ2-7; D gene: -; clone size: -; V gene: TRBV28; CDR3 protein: CASSLQVAHYEQYF; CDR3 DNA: TGTGCCAGCAGTTTACAGGTTGCCCACTACGAGCAGTACTTC
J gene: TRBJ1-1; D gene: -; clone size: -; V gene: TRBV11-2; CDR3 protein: CASSSDRMSEAFF; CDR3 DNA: TGTGCCAGCAGCTCTGACAGGATGTCTGAAGCTTTCTTT
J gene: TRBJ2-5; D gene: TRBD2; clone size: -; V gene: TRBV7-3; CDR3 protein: CASSFGGEGETQYF; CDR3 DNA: TGTGCCAGCAGCTTTGGGGGGGAGGGCGAGACCCAGTACTTC
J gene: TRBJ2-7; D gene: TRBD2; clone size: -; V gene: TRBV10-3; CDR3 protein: CAIKPGLAARGDYEQYF; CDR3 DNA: TGTGCCATCAAACCGGGACTAGCGGCCCGGGGGGACTACGAGCAGTACTTC
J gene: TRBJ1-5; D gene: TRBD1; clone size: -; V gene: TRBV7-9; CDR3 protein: CASSPAGTDNQPQHF; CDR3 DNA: TGTGCCAGCAGCCCGGCCGGGACAGATAATCAGCCCCAGCATTTT
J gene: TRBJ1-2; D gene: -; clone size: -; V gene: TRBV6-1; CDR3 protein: CASSVGRSGGYTF; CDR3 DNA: TGTGCCAGCAGTGTGGGCAGGTCGGGGGGCTACACCTTC
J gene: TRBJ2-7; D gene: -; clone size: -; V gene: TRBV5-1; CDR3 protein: CASSLAGVVQYF; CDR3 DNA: TGCGCCAGCAGCTTGGCCGGGGTGGTGCAGTACTTC
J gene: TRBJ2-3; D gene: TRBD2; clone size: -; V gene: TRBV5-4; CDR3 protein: CASNEAGGPRTQYF; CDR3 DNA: TGTGCCAGCAACGAGGCGGGAGGGCCCAGAACGCAGTATTTT
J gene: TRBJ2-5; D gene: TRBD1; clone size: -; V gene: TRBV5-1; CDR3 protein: CASSQGTGEMVETQYF; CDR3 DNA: TGCGCCAGCAGCCAGGGGACAGGGGAGATGGTAGAGACCCAGTACTTC
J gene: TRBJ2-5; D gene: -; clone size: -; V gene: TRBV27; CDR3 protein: CASSFQGGDGTQYF; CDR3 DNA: TGTGCCAGCAGTTTCCAGGGCGGGGACGGGACCCAGTACTTC
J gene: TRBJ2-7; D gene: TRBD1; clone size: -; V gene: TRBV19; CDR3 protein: CASSGTAITYEQYF; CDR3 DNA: TGTGCCAGTAGCGGGACAGCCATTACCTACGAGCAGTACTTC